The rows below give T cell receptor beta chains drawn from one sample of a study of response to subunit inactivated influenza vaccine. From the RT-PCR reads, TCRdb called clonotypes with MiXCR, one entry per CDR3 protein. Among approximately 530,000 distinct CDR3 sequences, 13% were seen once, and the ten largest hold roughly 14%. This specimen consisted of PBMCs from blood, obtained 40 to 50 days after vaccination. The receptors shown here come from a man aged 45-60 years who received an inactivated influenza vaccine. Both conserved end residues are part of each CDR3. Each record gives: J gene, D gene, clone size, V gene, CDR3 DNA, CDR3 protein. The D gene is left open where the match is weak. Expanded clones are given a class, and other clones once, few, many or no size at all.

>TRBJ2-1|NA|NA|TRBV4-3
TGCGCCAGCAGCATGAGGAGGGCGGATGAGCAGTTCTTC
CASSMRRADEQFF
>TRBJ2-7|NA|few|TRBV6-2/TRBV6-3
TGTGCCAGCACGGGGAACGAGCAGTACTTC
CASTGNEQYF
>TRBJ2-1|TRBD2|NA|TRBV29-1
TGCAGCGCCCAGGGGAGGTCTAGCGGGGGTAAAATCTCCTACAATGAGCAGTTCTTC
CSAQGRSSGGKISYNEQFF
>TRBJ2-5|TRBD1|NA|TRBV10-3
TGTGCCATCAGGGAACCGGGACAGCAAGAGACCCAGTACTTC
CAIREPGQQETQYF
>TRBJ1-5|NA|NA|TRBV27
TGTGCCAGCAATGGCGAGGCCCAGCATTTT
CASNGEAQHF
>TRBJ2-5|NA|many|TRBV12-3/TRBV12-4
TGTGCCAGCAGTTTTCGGGGGAGAGAGACCCAGTACTTC
CASSFRGRETQYF
>TRBJ1-1|TRBD1|few|TRBV12-3/TRBV12-4
TGTGCCAGCAGTTTAGCGCTATGGGACAGAAGGGGGAACACTGAAGCTTTCTTT
CASSLALWDRRGNTEAFF
>TRBJ2-7|NA|few|TRBV29-1
TGCAGCGTTGAAGAAGGGGTCTCCTACGAGCAGTACTTC
CSVEEGVSYEQYF
>TRBJ1-5|TRBD1|few|TRBV13
TGTGCCAGCAGCTTTGGGGGACAGGGAAATCAGCCCCAGCATTTT
CASSFGGQGNQPQHF
>TRBJ2-7|NA|NA|TRBV12-3/TRBV12-4
TGTGCCAGCAGTTCAACGGGGGACTCCCCCGAGCAGTACTTC
CASSSTGDSPEQYF
>TRBJ2-1|NA|NA|TRBV6-2/TRBV6-3
TGTGCCAGCAGTTCAGGGACATCGTACAATGAGCAGTTCTTC
CASSSGTSYNEQFF
>TRBJ2-1|NA|NA|TRBV9
TGTGCCAGCAGCGTAGATGGCGGGGTCGGCAATGAGCAGTTCTTC
CASSVDGGVGNEQFF
>TRBJ2-3|TRBD1|many|TRBV29-1
TGCAGCGGACGGGACAGGGCGAGCACAGATACGCAGTATTTT
CSGRDRASTDTQYF
>TRBJ2-3|NA|NA|TRBV28
TGTGCCAGCATCTCCGGTTCCACAGATACGCAGTATTTT
CASISGSTDTQYF
>TRBJ2-3|NA|few|TRBV12-3/TRBV12-4
TGTGCCAGCAGTTTTTCCAGGTCCTCAGATACGCAGTATTTT
CASSFSRSSDTQYF
>TRBJ2-1|TRBD2|few|TRBV4-3
TGCGCCAGCAGCCAAGAGAGGTTAGCGGGAGGCTATGAGCAGTTCTTC
CASSQERLAGGYEQFF
>TRBJ2-5|TRBD1|many|TRBV29-1
TGCAGCGTTGGTGGGTACAGGGGGGCCCCAGAGACCCAGTACTTC
CSVGGYRGAPETQYF
>TRBJ2-1|TRBD2|many|TRBV29-1
TGCAGCGTTGAGGGGTTAGCGGGAGAGATCTCCTACAATGAGCAGTTCTTC
CSVEGLAGEISYNEQFF
>TRBJ2-1|NA|NA|TRBV20-1
TGCAGTGCCACGAAGGGCGCTAGCTCCTACAATGAGCAGTTCTTC
CSATKGASSYNEQFF
>TRBJ2-7|NA|NA|TRBV12-3/TRBV12-4
TGTGCCAGCAGTTTATCGGCAGGGGCATCCTACGAGCAGTACTTC
CASSLSAGASYEQYF
>TRBJ1-2|NA|few|TRBV5-1
TGCGCCAGCAGGGATGGTAGGGGGGGCATCTATGGCTACACCTTC
CASRDGRGGIYGYTF
>TRBJ2-1|NA|few|TRBV27
TGTGCCAGCAGTTTATTCCTCTACAATGAGCAGTTCTTC
CASSLFLYNEQFF
>TRBJ2-7|TRBD2|NA|TRBV5-1
TGCGCCAGCAGCTGGGCCGCTAGCGGGAGAGCCGAGCAGTACTTC
CASSWAASGRAEQYF
>TRBJ2-7|NA|NA|TRBV4-1
TGCGCCAGCAGCCAAGAAAGGGTAGGGGCGAACGAGCAGTACTTC
CASSQERVGANEQYF
>TRBJ2-5|TRBD2|few|TRBV12-3/TRBV12-4
TGTGCCAGCAGCCCGGGACTAGCGAGGAGAGAAGAGACCCAGTACTTC
CASSPGLARREETQYF
>TRBJ2-7|TRBD1|many|TRBV28
TGTGCCAGTCGGTTGACAGGGAACTACGAGCAGTACTTC
CASRLTGNYEQYF
>TRBJ2-7|TRBD2|NA|TRBV20-1
TGCAGTGCTAGTACCGGGACTAGCGGGGCCTACGAGCAGTACTTC
CSASTGTSGAYEQYF
>TRBJ2-2|NA|NA|TRBV20-1
TGCAGTGCTAGAGATCCGGTAACCGGGGAGCTGTTTTTT
CSARDPVTGELFF
>TRBJ1-5|TRBD1|NA|TRBV5-8
TGTGCCAGCAGCCTTGTCAGGGGGCAGGGCAATCAACCCCAGCATTTT
CASSLVRGQGNQPQHF
>TRBJ2-7|TRBD2|few|TRBV6-1
TGTGCCAGCTGGGCCCCGGGACTAGCGGGAGTTGAGCAGTACTTC
CASWAPGLAGVEQYF
>TRBJ2-3|TRBD2|NA|TRBV6-2/TRBV6-3
TGTGCCAGCAGTTATTCTAGCGGGGGGATTACGCAGTATTTT
CASSYSSGGITQYF
>TRBJ2-7|TRBD1|few|TRBV6-1
TGTGCCAGCAGCCCCTCCCCGACAGGGTCCGACGAGCAGTACTTC
CASSPSPTGSDEQYF
>TRBJ2-1|NA|many|TRBV7-2
TGTGCCAGCAGCTCCCGGGACAACTACAATGAGCAGTTCTTC
CASSSRDNYNEQFF
>TRBJ1-1|NA|few|TRBV7-3
TGTGCCAGCAGCTTAATAGCGAACACTGAAGCTTTCTTT
CASSLIANTEAFF
>TRBJ2-1|NA|NA|TRBV7-1
TGTGCCAGCAGCTCGGGGCTAGACAGCTGCTACAATGAGCAGTTCTTC
CASSSGLDSCYNEQFF
>TRBJ2-7|TRBD1|NA|TRBV7-9
TGTGCCAGCAGCGATCGGACAGGTCCCATCTACGAGCAGTACTTC
CASSDRTGPIYEQYF
>TRBJ1-1|TRBD1|NA|TRBV10-3
TGTGCCATCAGTGAGCCGACCAGGACAGGGATTGAAGCTTTCTTT
CAISEPTRTGIEAFF
>TRBJ2-1|TRBD2|few|TRBV3-1
TGTGCCAGCAGCCAAGGGCCAGCGGGGGTAAGTGAGCAGTTCTTC
CASSQGPAGVSEQFF
>TRBJ2-4|TRBD1|many|TRBV29-1
TGCAGCGCGGGGACAGGGTCCAAAAACATTCAGTACTTC
CSAGTGSKNIQYF
>TRBJ1-6|TRBD1|NA|TRBV16
TGTGCCAGCAGCCAATGGTGGACAGGGGATTCACCCCTCCACTTT
CASSQWWTGDSPLHF